This entry lists 9 T cell receptor beta chains sequenced from one sample in a study of T cells in Graves' hyperthyroidism and ophthalmopathy. RNA transcripts were the template for amplifying TCR beta CDR3 regions. TCR CDR3 underwent first-round RT-PCR with the HTBI primer set. MiXCR, run by TCRdb on the multiplex PCR reads, gives a single entry per CDR3 protein. Of around 600,000 distinct CDR3 sequences listed, 14% are singletons. The sample taken for sequencing was blood. The receptors shown here come from a young woman with Graves' ophthalmopathy.

This clonotype has a count of ten or more. The rearrangement links TRBV7-9 to TRBJ2-7; 8 nucleotides agree with TRBD2. Germline trimming cut 3 bases from V and 0 bases from J; bases unmatched to any gene: 7. This CDR3 contains 16 residues. Germline assignment: CDR1 SEHNR and CDR2 FQNEAQ (reference sequence). Here the CDR3 reads CASSFPKSGSSYEQYF. The CDR3 DNA reads as TGTGCCAGCAGCTTTCCAAAGAGCGGGAGCTCCTACGAGCAGTACTTC.

The chain has TRBV5-1 and TRBJ2-7; 8 bases align to TRBD2. The J segment lost 5 bases and the V segment lost 5 bases, leaving 12 bases of the junction unmatched. CDR3 length: 15 residues. The V gene's germline CDR1 is SGHRS and CDR2 YFSETQ. CDR3 DNA sequence: TGCGCCAGCAGGGCTGTGCGGGAGGCGGCCCACGAGCAGTACTTC. Amino acid sequence: CASRAVREAAHEQYF. The full variable domain, completed using reference TRBV5-1 and TRBJ2-7, is KAGVTQTPRYLIKTRGQQVTLSCSPISGHRSVSWYQQTPGQGLQFLFEYFSETQRNKGNFPGRFSGRQFSNSRSEMNVSTLELGDSALYLCASRAVREAAHEQYFGPGTRLTVT.

Many counts were recorded for this clonotype. The rearrangement joins TRBV6-1 to TRBJ1-1; D is unresolved. Germline V gene data show CDR1 as MNHNS and CDR2 as SASEGT. The CDR3 is 13 residues long. Trimming removed 5 bases from V and 1 base from J, with 8 bases in between. CDR3 amino acids: CASSFQRNTEAFF. The CDR3, as DNA: TGTGCCAGCAGTTTCCAGAGGAACACTGAAGCTTTCTTT.

This clonotype was picked up many times. The chain is built from TRBV6-2 or TRBV6-3 and TRBJ2-5; unclear D gene. The CDR3 totals 12 residues. Germline values: CDR1 MNHEY, CDR2 SVGEGT. Deletions cut 8 bases from V and 1 base from J, with 8 bases between. The DNA of the CDR3 is TGTGCCAGCGGCCCTTTCCAAGAGACCCAGTACTTC. This translates into CASGPFQETQYF.

This clonotype has at least ten counts. The J gene is TRBJ1-2, the V gene TRBV2; 12 positions agree with TRBD1. V gave up 6 bases and J gave up 5 bases; unmatched junction bases: 10. From germline, CDR1 is SNHLY and CDR2 FYNNEI. The CDR3 contains 16 residues. DNA for the CDR3: TGTGCCAGCAGCCCGCCCGGGACAGGGGGCGCTTATGGCTACACCTTC. Encoded protein: CASSPPGTGGAYGYTF. Complete variable domain (other parts from reference TRBV2 and TRBJ1-2): EPEVTQTPSHQVTQMGQEVILRCVPISNHLYFYWYRQILGQKVEFLVSFYNNEISEKSEIFDDQFSVERPDGSNFTLKIRSTKLEDSAMYFCASSPPGTGGAYGYTFGSGTRLTVV.

V gene TRBV6-1 combines with J gene TRBJ1-5; D gene uncertain. Trimming took off 9 bases at V and 7 bases at J, with 13 bases between the two ends. In germline, CDR1 is MNHNS, CDR2 SASEGT. This CDR3 is built from 12 residues. The CDR3 DNA reads as TGTGCCAGTGGGCAACCTAGGCAGCCCCAGCATTTT. Amino acids: CASGQPRQPQHF.

The V gene is TRBV11-2, the J gene TRBJ1-5; D gene unclear. The V end lost 5 bases, the J end lost 2 bases, and 19 bases lay between the germline ends. CDR1 and CDR2 (germline): SGHAT, FQNNGV. This CDR3 contains 17 residues. The CDR3 region is CASSTRPDPMGNQPQHF. The CDR3 DNA is TGTGCCAGCAGCACCCGCCCCGACCCCATGGGCAATCAGCCCCAGCATTTT.

This chain uses TRBV7-9 with TRBJ2-6; D ambiguous. CDR1 is SEHNR, CDR2 FQNEAQ, per germline (reference sequence). V lost 2 bases to trimming and J lost 2 bases, with 4 bases between them. This CDR3 is built from 14 residues. For the CDR3, the DNA is TGTGCCAGCAGCTTATTTCCTGGGGCCAACGTCCTGACTTTC. Translated: CASSLFPGANVLTF. Together with reference TRBV7-9 and TRBJ2-6, the CDR3 gives the full variable domain: DTGVSQNPRHKITKRGQNVTFRCDPISEHNRLYWYRQTLGQGPEFLTYFQNEAQLEKSRLLSDRFSAERPKGSFSTLEIQRTEQGDSAMYLCASSLFPGANVLTFGAGSRLTVL.

This clonotype turned up a few times. The chain employs TRBV3-1 and TRBJ2-1; 7 bases map to TRBD1. The V and J ends lost 3 bases and 0 bases, in that order; junction bases with no gene match: 8. The CDR3 extends over 17 amino acids. The germline CDR1 and CDR2 sequences are LGHDT and YNNKEL (reference sequence). CDR3 amino acids: CASSHQQGWSSYNEQFF. In DNA, the CDR3 is TGTGCCAGCAGCCATCAACAGGGGTGGAGCTCCTACAATGAGCAGTTCTTC.